This T cell receptor (beta chain) comes out of a study of shared clonotypes between healthy human individuals. The CDR3 totals 15 residues. Germline V CDR1 and CDR2: LNHDA, SQIVND (reference sequence). Between the trimmed V and J ends, which lost 5 bases and 0 bases, there was a span of 14 bases. Naive CD8 cells lacked CD45RO, underwent positive selection for CCR7 and left out terminally differentiated effector memory CD45RA+ cells. The method was immunoSEQ multiplex PCR; TCRdb's version includes in-frame clones alone and lacks a portion of them. The sample lists 550,000 to 750,000 clones; 92% were seen once.

The chain has TRBV19 and TRBJ2-7, with D perhaps TRBD2 (6 bases). This TCR was recovered from a man aged 25 to 40 in good health. Source material: naive CD8+ T cells sorted from blood. CDR3 residues: CASSEFGGVSYEQYF. In DNA, the CDR3 is TGTGCCAGTAGTGAATTCGGCGGGGTCTCCTACGAGCAGTACTTC.